The clone carrying this TCR beta chain was seen a handful of times. Its antigen is not known. Trimming shortened V by 2 bases and J by 4 bases, and 11 bases separated the two germline ends. CDR1 and CDR2 from the germline V gene are KGHSH and LQKENI. The CDR3 is 14 amino acids. Sequencing libraries for TCR beta were prepared with iRepertoire HTBI primers and Arm-PCR of CDR3 regions. TCRdb called the multiplex PCR reads again in MiXCR, with one record for every CDR3 protein. This table has approximately 350,000 distinct CDR3 sequences, roughly 24% appearing once. The sample originates from a study of regulatory T cells in long-lasting Graves disease. General study points: Segments TRBV28, TRBJ1-2 and TRBJ2-5 showed preferential usage in persistent disease.

Documented time point: persistent/refractory GD, antithyroid drugs over 5 years with positive TRAb. TCR sequences were obtained from RNA taken from PBMCs. The sample here was peripheral blood mononuclear cells (PBMCs), taken when the disease was refractory, from a patient treated with antithyroid drugs. This receptor was taken from a woman in her thirties or forties with Graves disease. This chain joins TRBV18 and TRBJ2-5; D may be TRBD1 (5 bases). For the CDR3, the DNA is TGTGCCAGCTCACCAACTACAGGCCGAGAGACCCAGTACTTC. Protein product: CASSPTTGRETQYF.